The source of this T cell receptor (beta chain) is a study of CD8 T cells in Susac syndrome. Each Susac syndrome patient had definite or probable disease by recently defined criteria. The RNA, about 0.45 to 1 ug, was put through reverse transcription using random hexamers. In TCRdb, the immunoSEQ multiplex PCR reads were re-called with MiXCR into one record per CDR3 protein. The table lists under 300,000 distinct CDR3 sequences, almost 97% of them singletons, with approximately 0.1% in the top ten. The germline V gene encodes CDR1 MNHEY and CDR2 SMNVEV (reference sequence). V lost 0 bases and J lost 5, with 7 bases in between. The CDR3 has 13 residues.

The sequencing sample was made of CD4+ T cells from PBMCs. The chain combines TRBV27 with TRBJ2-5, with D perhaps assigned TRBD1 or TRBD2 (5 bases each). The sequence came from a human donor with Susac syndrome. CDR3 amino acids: CASSLSRDETQYF. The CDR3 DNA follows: TGTGCCAGCAGTTTATCGAGGGACGAGACCCAGTACTTC.